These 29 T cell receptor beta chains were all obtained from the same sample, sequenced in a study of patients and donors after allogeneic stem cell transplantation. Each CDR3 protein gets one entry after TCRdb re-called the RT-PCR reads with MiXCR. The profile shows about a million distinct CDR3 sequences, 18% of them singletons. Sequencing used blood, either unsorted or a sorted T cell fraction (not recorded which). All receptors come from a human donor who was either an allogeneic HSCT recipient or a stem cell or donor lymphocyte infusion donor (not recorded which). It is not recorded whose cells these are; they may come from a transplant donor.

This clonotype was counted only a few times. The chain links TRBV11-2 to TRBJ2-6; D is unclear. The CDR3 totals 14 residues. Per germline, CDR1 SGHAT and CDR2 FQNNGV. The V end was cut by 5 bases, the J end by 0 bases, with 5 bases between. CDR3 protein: CASSRISGANVLTF. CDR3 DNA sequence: TGTGCCAGCAGCCGTATCTCTGGGGCCAACGTCCTGACTTTC. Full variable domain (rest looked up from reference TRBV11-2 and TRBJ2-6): EAGVAQSPRYKIIEKRQSVAFWCNPISGHATLYWYQQILGQGPKLLIQFQNNGVVDDSQLPKDRFSAERLKGVDSTLKIQPAKLEDSAVYLCASSRISGANVLTFGAGSRLTVL.

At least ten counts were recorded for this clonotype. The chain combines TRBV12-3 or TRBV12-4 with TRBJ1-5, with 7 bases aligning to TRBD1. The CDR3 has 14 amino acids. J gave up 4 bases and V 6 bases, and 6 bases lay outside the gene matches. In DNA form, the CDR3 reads TGTGCCAGCAGCTTGGGACAGATAAATCAGCCCCAGCATTTT. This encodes CASSLGQINQPQHF.

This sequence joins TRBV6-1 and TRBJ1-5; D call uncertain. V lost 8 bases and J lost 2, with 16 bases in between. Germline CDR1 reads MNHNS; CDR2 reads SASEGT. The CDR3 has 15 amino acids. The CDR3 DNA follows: TGTGCCAGCGCTACCCGACCTGAAGGCAATCAGCCCCAGCATTTT. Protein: CASATRPEGNQPQHF.

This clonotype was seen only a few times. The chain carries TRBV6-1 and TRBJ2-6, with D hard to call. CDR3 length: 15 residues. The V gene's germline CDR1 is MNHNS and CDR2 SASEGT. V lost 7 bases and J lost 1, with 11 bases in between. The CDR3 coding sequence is TGTGCCAGCAAGCCCCTTCAGTCTGGGGCCAACGTCCTGACTTTC. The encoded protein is CASKPLQSGANVLTF.

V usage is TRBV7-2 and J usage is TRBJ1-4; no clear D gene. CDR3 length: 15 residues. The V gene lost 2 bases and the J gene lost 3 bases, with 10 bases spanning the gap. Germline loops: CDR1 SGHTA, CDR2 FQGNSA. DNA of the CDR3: TGTGCCAGCAGCTTAAGAGGCCAGGCTAATGAAAAACTGTTTTTT. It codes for CASSLRGQANEKLFF.

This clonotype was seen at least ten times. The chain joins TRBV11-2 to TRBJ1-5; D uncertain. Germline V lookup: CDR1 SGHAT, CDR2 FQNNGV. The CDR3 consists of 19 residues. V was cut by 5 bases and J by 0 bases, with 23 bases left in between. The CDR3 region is CASSLTPVWTPYSNQPQHF. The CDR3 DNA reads TGTGCCAGCAGCCTAACCCCGGTTTGGACCCCGTATAGCAATCAGCCCCAGCATTTT.

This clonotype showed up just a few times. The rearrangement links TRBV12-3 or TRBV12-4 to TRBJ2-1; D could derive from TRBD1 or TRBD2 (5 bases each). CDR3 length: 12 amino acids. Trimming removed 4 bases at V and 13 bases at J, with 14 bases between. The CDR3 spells CASSSQVEGQFF. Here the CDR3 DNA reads TGTGCCAGCAGTTCACAGGTAGAGGGTCAGTTCTTC.

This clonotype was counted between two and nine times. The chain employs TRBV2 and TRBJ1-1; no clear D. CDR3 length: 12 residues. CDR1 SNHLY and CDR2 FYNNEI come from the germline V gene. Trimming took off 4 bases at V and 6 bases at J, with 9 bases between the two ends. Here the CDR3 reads CASSVGKPEAFF. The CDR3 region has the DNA TGTGCCAGCAGTGTTGGTAAACCTGAAGCTTTCTTT.

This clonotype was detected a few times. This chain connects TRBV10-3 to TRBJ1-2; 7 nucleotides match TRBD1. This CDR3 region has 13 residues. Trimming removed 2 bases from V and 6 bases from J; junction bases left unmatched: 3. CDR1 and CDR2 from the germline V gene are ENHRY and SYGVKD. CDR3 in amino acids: CAISEDRDHGYTF. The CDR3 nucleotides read TGTGCCATCAGTGAGGACAGGGATCATGGCTACACCTTC.

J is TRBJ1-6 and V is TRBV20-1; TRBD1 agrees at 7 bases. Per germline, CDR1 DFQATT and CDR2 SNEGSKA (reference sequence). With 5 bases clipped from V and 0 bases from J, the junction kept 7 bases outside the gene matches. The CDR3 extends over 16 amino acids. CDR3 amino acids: CSAEPGQSSYNSPLHF. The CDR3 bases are TGCAGTGCTGAACCGGGACAGAGCTCCTATAATTCACCCCTCCACTTT.

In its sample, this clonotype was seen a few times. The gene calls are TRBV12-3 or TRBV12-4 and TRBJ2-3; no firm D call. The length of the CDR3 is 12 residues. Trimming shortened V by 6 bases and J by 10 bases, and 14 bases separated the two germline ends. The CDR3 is CASRLLRSAQYF. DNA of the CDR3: TGTGCCAGCAGGCTCCTTCGTTCGGCGCAGTATTTT.

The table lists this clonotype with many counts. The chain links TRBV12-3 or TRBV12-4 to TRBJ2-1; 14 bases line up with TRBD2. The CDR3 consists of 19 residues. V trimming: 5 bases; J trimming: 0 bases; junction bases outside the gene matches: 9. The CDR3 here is CASSPRTSGGLSSYNEQFF. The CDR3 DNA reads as TGTGCCAGCAGTCCCCGGACTAGCGGGGGGCTAAGCTCCTACAATGAGCAGTTCTTC.

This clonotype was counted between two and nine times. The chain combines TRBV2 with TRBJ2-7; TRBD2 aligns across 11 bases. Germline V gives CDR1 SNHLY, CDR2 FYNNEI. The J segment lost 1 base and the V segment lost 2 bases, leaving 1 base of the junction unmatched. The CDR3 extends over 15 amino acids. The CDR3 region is CASSESSGRSYEQYF. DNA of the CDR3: TGTGCCAGCAGTGAATCTAGCGGGAGGTCCTACGAGCAGTACTTC. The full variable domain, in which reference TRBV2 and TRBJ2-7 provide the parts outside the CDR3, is EPEVTQTPSHQVTQMGQEVILRCVPISNHLYFYWYRQILGQKVEFLVSFYNNEISEKSEIFDDQFSVERPDGSNFTLKIRSTKLEDSAMYFCASSESSGRSYEQYFGPGTRLTVT.

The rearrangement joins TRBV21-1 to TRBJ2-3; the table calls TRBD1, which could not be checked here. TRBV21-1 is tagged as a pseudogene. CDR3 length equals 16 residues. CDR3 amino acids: CASSKFEGRGTDTQYF. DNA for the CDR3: TGTGCCAGCAGCAAATTTGAGGGGAGAGGGACAGATACGCAGTATTTT.

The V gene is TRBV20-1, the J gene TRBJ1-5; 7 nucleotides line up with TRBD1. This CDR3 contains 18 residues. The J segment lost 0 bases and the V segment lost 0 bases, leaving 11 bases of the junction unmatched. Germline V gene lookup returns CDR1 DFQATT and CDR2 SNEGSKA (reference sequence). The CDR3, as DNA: TGCAGTGCTAGAGACCGGGACAGAAACCCCTATAGCAATCAGCCCCAGCATTTT. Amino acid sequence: CSARDRDRNPYSNQPQHF.

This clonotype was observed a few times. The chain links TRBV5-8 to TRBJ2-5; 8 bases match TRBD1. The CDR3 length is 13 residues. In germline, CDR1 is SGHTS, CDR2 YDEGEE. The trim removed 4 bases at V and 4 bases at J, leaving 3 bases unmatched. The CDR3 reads CASSGDRSETQYF. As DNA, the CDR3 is TGTGCCAGCAGCGGGGACAGGTCAGAGACCCAGTACTTC.

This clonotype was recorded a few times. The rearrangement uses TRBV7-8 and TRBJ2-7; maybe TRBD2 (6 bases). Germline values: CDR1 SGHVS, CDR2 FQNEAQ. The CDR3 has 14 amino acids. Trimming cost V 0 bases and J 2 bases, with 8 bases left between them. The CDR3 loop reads CASSLAGSPYEQYF. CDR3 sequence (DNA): TGTGCCAGCAGCTTAGCCGGGAGCCCCTACGAGCAGTACTTC.

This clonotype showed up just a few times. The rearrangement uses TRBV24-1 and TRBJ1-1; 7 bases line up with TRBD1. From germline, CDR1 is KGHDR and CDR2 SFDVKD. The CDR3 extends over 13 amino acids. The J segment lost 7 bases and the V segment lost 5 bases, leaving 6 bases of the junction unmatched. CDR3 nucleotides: TGTGCCACCAGTGGCCGCCCAGGGGGTGAAGCTTTCTTT. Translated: CATSGRPGGEAFF.

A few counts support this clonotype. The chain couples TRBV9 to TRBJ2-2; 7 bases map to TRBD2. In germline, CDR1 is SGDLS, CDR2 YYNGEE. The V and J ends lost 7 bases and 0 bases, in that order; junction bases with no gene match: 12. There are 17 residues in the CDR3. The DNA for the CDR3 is TGTGCCAGCTCCATGGGGGGACGGGAGGCGAACACCGGGGAGCTGTTTTTT. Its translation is CASSMGGREANTGELFF.

The CDR3 loop is CASSPGVVVSNYGYTF. CDR3 nucleotides: TGTGCCAGCAGCCCCGGGGTTGTCGTTTCTAACTATGGCTACACCTTC. The chain carries TRBV7-9 and TRBJ1-2; unclear D gene. Germline V gene data show CDR1 as SEHNR and CDR2 as FQNEAQ (reference sequence). The CDR3 is 16 amino acids. The V and J ends lost 5 bases and 0 bases respectively, with 16 bases between them.

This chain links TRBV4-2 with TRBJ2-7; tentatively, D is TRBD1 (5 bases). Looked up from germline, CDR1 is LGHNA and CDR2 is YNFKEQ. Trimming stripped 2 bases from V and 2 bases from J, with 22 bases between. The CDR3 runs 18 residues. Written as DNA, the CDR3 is TGTGCCAGCAGCCAACCTACCAGCCCCTGGACACCGACCTACGAGCAGTACTTC. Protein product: CASSQPTSPWTPTYEQYF.

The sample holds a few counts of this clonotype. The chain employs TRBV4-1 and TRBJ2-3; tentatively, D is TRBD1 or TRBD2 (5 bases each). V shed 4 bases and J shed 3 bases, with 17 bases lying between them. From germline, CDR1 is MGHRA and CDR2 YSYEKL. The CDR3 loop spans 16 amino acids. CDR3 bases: TGCGCCAGCAGCCCATCTATCCCGAGGGGTACAGATACGCAGTATTTT. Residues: CASSPSIPRGTDTQYF.

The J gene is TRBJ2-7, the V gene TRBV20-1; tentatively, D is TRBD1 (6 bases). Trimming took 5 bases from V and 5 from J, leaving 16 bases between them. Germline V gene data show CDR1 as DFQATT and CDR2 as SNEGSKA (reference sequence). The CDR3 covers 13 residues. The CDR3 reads CSAGGDRANEQYF. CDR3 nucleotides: TGCAGTGCTGGGGGCGATCGTGCAAACGAGCAGTACTTC.

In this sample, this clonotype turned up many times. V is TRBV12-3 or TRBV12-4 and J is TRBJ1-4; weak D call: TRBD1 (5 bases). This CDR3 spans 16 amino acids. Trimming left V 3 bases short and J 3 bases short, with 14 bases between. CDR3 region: CASSFLQGWANEKLFF. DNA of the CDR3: TGTGCCAGCAGTTTCCTCCAGGGTTGGGCTAATGAAAAACTGTTTTTT.

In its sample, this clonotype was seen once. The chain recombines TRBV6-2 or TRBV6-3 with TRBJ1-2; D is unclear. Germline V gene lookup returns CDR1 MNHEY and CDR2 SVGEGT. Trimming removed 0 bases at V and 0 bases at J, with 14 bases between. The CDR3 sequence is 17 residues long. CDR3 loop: CASSYSIPVTPNYGYTF. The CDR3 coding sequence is TGTGCCAGCAGTTACTCGATTCCAGTAACACCTAACTATGGCTACACCTTC.

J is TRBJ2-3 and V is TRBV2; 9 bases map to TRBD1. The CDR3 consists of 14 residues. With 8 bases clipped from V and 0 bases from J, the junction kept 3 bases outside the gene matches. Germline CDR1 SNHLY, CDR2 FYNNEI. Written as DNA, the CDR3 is TGTGCCAGCGGACAGGGGAGGAGCACAGATACGCAGTATTTT. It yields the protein CASGQGRSTDTQYF. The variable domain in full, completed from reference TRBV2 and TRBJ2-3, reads EPEVTQTPSHQVTQMGQEVILRCVPISNHLYFYWYRQILGQKVEFLVSFYNNEISEKSEIFDDQFSVERPDGSNFTLKIRSTKLEDSAMYFCASGQGRSTDTQYFGPGTRLTVL.

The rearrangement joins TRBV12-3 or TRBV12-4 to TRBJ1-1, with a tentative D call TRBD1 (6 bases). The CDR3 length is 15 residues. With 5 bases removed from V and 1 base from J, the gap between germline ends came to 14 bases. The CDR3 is CASSPRGFGNTEAFF. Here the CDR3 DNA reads TGTGCCAGCAGTCCGAGGGGGTTTGGGAACACTGAAGCTTTCTTT.

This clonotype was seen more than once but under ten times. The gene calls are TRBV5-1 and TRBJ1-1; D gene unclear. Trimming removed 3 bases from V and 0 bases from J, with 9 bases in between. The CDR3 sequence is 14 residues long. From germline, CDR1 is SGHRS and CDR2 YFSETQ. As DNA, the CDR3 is TGCGCCAGCAGCTCGGGGATGGTGAACACTGAAGCTTTCTTT. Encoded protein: CASSSGMVNTEAFF.

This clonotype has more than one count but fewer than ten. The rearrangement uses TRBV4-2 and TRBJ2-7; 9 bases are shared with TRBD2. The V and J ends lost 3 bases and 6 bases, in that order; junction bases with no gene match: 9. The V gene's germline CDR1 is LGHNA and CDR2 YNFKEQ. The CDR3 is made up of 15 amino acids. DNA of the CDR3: TGTGCCAGCAGCCACGAACGAGCGGGAGGTAGCGAGCAGTACTTC. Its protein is CASSHERAGGSEQYF.